The 18 T cell receptor beta chains below come from one sample, sequenced in a study of CD8+CD57+ T cells in acquired aplastic anemia (dated by TCRdb to 2017 to 2018). The sample was run on an Illumina HiSeq 2000. TCR beta VDJ combination and CDR3 sequence profiling used genomic DNA as the template. Using fastp trimming at Q25 and MiXCR clonotype assembly, TCRdb reanalyzed the public sequencing data and kept in-frame beta chains. Rows are unified per CDR3 protein, each entry keeping the most common DNA and genes. The sample records roughly 160,000 distinct CDR3 sequences, about 64% of which are singletons. 35% to 50% of the sample comes from the top ten. Sequencing used sorted CD4+, CD8+, or CD8+CD57+ T cells (not recorded which) from PBMCs. The source of these receptors is a human donor in good health.

This clonotype was recorded at least ten times. The chain has TRBV7-9 and TRBJ2-6; TRBD2 is a possible D gene (6 bases). This CDR3 has 19 amino acids. V lost 0 bases and J lost 0, with 15 bases in between. Germline V gene lookup returns CDR1 SEHNR and CDR2 FQNEAQ (reference sequence). CDR3 DNA sequence: TGTGCCAGCAGCTTAGCCGTCTGGGGACTCATCTCTGGGGCCAACGTCCTGACTTTC. Translated, it gives CASSLAVWGLISGANVLTF.

The chain employs TRBV19 and TRBJ2-5; 8 positions match TRBD1. The CDR3 sequence is 14 residues long. Germline assignment: CDR1 LNHDA and CDR2 SQIVND (reference sequence). The V segment lost 5 bases and the J segment 2 bases; nucleotides outside the gene matches: 4. CDR3 bases: TGTGCCAGTAGTCGTCGACAGGGGCAAGAGACCCAGTACTTC. It specifies CASSRRQGQETQYF.

This clonotype was seen many times. The chain carries TRBV12-3 or TRBV12-4 and TRBJ1-1, with 9 positions matching TRBD1. This CDR3 region has 14 residues. With 6 bases clipped from V and 4 bases from J, the junction kept 6 bases outside the gene matches. The CDR3 sequence is CASRHRGRPTEAFF. The CDR3 region has the DNA TGTGCCAGCAGACACAGGGGGCGCCCCACTGAAGCTTTCTTT.

In its sample, this clonotype was seen many times. The chain recombines TRBV5-1 with TRBJ2-7; 7 bases are a match to TRBD1. Germline CDR1 SGHRS, CDR2 YFSETQ. The CDR3 runs 14 residues. The ends lost 0 bases at V and 4 bases at J; junction bases unmatched: 4. The CDR3 sequence: CASSLVGGAYEQYF. For the CDR3, the DNA is TGCGCCAGCAGCTTGGTAGGGGGCGCGTACGAGCAGTACTTC.

This clonotype was recorded once. J is TRBJ2-7 and V is TRBV10-3; 11 bases agree with TRBD2. Per germline, CDR1 ENHRY and CDR2 SYGVKD. J lost 5 bases, V lost 5 bases, and 5 bases had no gene match. The CDR3 is 14 residues long. The CDR3 DNA reads TGTGCCATCAGTTTTAGCGGGGGGGCCGACGAGCAGTACTTC. This encodes CAISFSGGADEQYF.

This clonotype was found many times. The V and J genes are TRBV9 and TRBJ2-2; D may be TRBD1 (6 bases). This CDR3 spans 15 amino acids. The V end was cut by 0 bases, the J end by 4 bases, with 10 bases between. Germline CDR1 SGDLS, CDR2 YYNGEE. CDR3 bases: TGTGCCAGCAGCGTAGCGGACAGATTCACCGGGGAGCTGTTTTTT. Protein: CASSVADRFTGELFF.

The chain combines TRBV18 with TRBJ2-7; TRBD1 matches 7 bases. With 1 base clipped from V and 5 bases from J, the junction kept 2 bases outside the gene matches. Germline CDR1 KGHSH, CDR2 LQKENI. The length of the CDR3 is 13 residues. The CDR3 here is CASSPHTGDEQYF. The CDR3 DNA is TGTGCCAGCTCACCACATACAGGGGACGAGCAGTACTTC.

The chain uses TRBV2 and TRBJ2-1; 7 nucleotides line up with TRBD2. V lost 7 bases, J lost 9 bases, and 9 bases stayed unmatched. This CDR3 comprises 13 residues. The germline V gene encodes CDR1 SNHLY and CDR2 FYNNEI. Here the CDR3 reads CASTNGRWGEQFF. CDR3 bases: TGTGCCAGCACCAACGGGAGGTGGGGTGAGCAGTTCTTC.

This clonotype was detected ten times or more. The CDR3 DNA follows: TGTGCTAGTGGTTGGGTGACAGGGACTAGCGACGGGGAGACCCAGTACTTC. Translated: CASGWVTGTSDGETQYF. The V and J genes are TRBV12-5 and TRBJ2-5; 10 bases fit TRBD2. Losses at the gene ends were 4 bases for V and 5 bases for J; bases not matched to a gene: 13. The CDR3 sequence is 17 residues long. Per the germline V gene, CDR1 is LGHNT and CDR2 is FRNRAP.

The rearrangement uses TRBV10-2 and TRBJ2-7; D is unresolved. Germline-derived CDR1 and CDR2 are WSHSY and SAAADI. The V end was cut by 7 bases, the J end by 0 bases, with 10 bases between. The CDR3 loop spans 13 amino acids. As DNA, the CDR3 is TGCGCCAGCAAAAGGGCCAACTCCTACGAGCAGTACTTC. It specifies CASKRANSYEQYF.

The chain couples TRBV9 to TRBJ2-1; TRBD1 matches 7 bases. This CDR3 comprises 15 residues. Germline V gene lookup returns CDR1 SGDLS and CDR2 YYNGEE. J lost 6 bases, V lost 0 bases, and 6 bases had no gene match. The DNA of the CDR3 is TGTGCCAGCAGCGTAGGGTGGGCAGGGGGCAATGAGCAGTTCTTC. It encodes CASSVGWAGGNEQFF. The full variable domain, completed using reference TRBV9 and TRBJ2-1, is DSGVTQTPKHLITATGQRVTLRCSPRSGDLSVYWYQQSLDQGLQFLIQYYNGEERAKGNILERFSAQQFPDLHSELNLSSLELGDSALYFCASSVGWAGGNEQFFGPGTRLTVL.

The chain combines TRBV2 with TRBJ1-3; 9 bases are a match to TRBD1. V shed 9 bases and J 4 bases; nucleotides not matched to a gene: 7. This CDR3 has 14 residues. From germline, CDR1 is SNHLY and CDR2 FYNNEI. Written as DNA, the CDR3 is TGTGCCAGTGAAACAGGGGGCTCGGGAAACACCATATATTTT. This translates into CASETGGSGNTIYF.

The chain carries TRBV19 and TRBJ1-5, with D hard to call. The ends were cut back, 3 bases at V and 6 bases at J, with 15 bases in the middle. The CDR3 has 15 residues. Germline-derived CDR1 and CDR2 are LNHDA and SQIVND (reference sequence). The CDR3 region is CASSMGNGFGQPQHF. CDR3 DNA sequence: TGTGCCAGTAGTATGGGAAACGGGTTTGGTCAGCCCCAGCATTTT.

The CDR3 spells CATSDSRQATKAFF. As DNA, the CDR3 is TGTGCCACCAGTGATTCCAGGCAGGCAACGAAAGCTTTCTTT. The genes are TRBV24-1 and TRBJ1-1; D remains unclear. CDR3 size: 14 residues. V lost 2 bases to trimming and J lost 9 bases, with 15 bases between them. Germline CDR1 and CDR2: KGHDR and SFDVKD.

V usage is TRBV2 and J usage is TRBJ2-3, with TRBD2 matching over 8 bases. J lost 6 bases, V lost 4 bases, and 6 bases had no gene match. CDR3 length equals 14 residues. Looked up from germline, CDR1 is SNHLY and CDR2 is FYNNEI. CDR3 sequence: CASSGVAGTDTQYF. For the CDR3, the DNA is TGTGCCAGCAGTGGGGTAGCGGGAACTGATACGCAGTATTTT.

Of note for this clonotype: Given a much more abundant clone one base away, this may be a read error. The chain carries TRBV9 and TRBJ2-3; D ambiguous. Germline V lookup: CDR1 SGDLS, CDR2 YYNGEE. Trimming cost V 5 bases and J 4 bases, with 14 bases left between them. The CDR3 has 14 amino acids. The CDR3 DNA sequence: TGTGCCAGCAGTGTGCACAGCCGGGCAGATACGCAGTATTTT. Translated, it gives CASSVHSRADTQYF.

This clonotype was observed at least ten times. J is TRBJ2-5 and V is TRBV6-2 or TRBV6-3; 9 positions match TRBD2. Per the germline V gene, CDR1 is MNHEY and CDR2 is SVGEGT. With 5 bases clipped from V and 4 bases from J, the junction kept 8 bases outside the gene matches. This CDR3 has 15 residues. As DNA, the CDR3 is TGTGCCAGCAGTCAGGAAGGACTAGCGACAGAGACCCAGTACTTC. It yields the protein CASSQEGLATETQYF.

This clonotype is a singleton in its sample. Likely a read error: the CDR3 ends without its conserved phenylalanine or tryptophan. The DNA is left out, because the CDR3 cannot be placed on it with certainty; the CDR3 is given as TCRdb lists it. The chain uses TRBV12-3 or TRBV12-4 and TRBJ1-3; the D call of TRBD1 is as the table states it, not checked on the DNA. With termini counted, the CDR3 has 8 amino acids. CDR3: CASSSVGV.